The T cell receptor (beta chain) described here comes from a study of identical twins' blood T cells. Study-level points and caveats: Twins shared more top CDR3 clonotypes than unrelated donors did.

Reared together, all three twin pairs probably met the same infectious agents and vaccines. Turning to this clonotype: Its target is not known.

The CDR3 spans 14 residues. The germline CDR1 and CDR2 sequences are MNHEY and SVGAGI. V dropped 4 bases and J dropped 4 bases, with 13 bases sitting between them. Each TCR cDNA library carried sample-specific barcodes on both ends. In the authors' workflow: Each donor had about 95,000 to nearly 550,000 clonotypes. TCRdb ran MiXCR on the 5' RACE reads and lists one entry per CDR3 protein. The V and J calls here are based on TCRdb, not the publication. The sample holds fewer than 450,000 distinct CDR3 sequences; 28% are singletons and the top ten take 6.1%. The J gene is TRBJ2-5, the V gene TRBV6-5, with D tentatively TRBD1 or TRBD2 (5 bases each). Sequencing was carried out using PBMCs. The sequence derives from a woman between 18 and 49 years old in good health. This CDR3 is CASSFTGTLETQYF. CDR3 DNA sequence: TGTGCCAGCAGTTTTACCGGGACGTTAGAGACCCAGTACTTC.